The clone carrying this T cell receptor (beta chain) was seen a handful of times. Its antigen is unknown. These data are taken from a study of cytomegalovirus exposure and HLA in healthy donors. Looking at the study overall: Membership in the Caucasian-associated ancestry cluster was found for approximately 85% of almost 400 genotyped donors. The study, taken as a whole, reports: Specificity of a few CMV-associated chains for CMV antigens was verified in vitro. A prior analysis recorded that most TCR beta V segments were productive about 87% or about 30% of the time. By a later analysis, the bulk of CMV-associated TCR beta chains appeared HLA-restricted.

Trimming removed 2 bases from V and 2 bases from J, with 13 bases in between. From germline, CDR1 is LNHDA and CDR2 SQIVND (reference sequence). The CDR3 is 16 residues long. Researchers ran the PCR with 60 Vbeta and 13 Jbeta primers. The table came from immunoSEQ multiplex PCR; TCRdb's copy has only in-frame clones and leaves some out. The sample includes 100,000 to 150,000 clones, around 82% of them seen just once. Specimen: PBMCs. This chain joins TRBV19 and TRBJ2-1; D is possibly TRBD2 (5 bases). The receptor's source is a female donor in good health and CMV-seronegative. The DNA for the CDR3 is TGTGCCAGTAGTATAAGGGCGGGCCGAACCTACAATGAGCAGTTCTTC. Translation gives CASSIRAGRTYNEQFF.